The 14 T cell receptor beta chains listed next were all sequenced from one sample in a study of graft-versus-host responses after intestinal transplantation. Here immunoSEQ multiplex PCR was the method, and the copy in TCRdb shows in-frame clones only, minus some. This table holds approximately 12,000 clones, over 70% found once. The material sequenced was PBMCs, taken about 130 days after transplant. These receptors all come from a human patient who received an intestinal transplant, so some T cells may come from the graft donor.

The J gene is TRBJ2-7, the V gene TRBV10-2; 9 bases match TRBD2. The CDR3 sequence is 15 residues long. Per the germline V gene, CDR1 is WSHSY and CDR2 is SAAADI. The V segment lost 6 bases and the J segment 0 bases; nucleotides outside the gene matches: 6. CDR3 DNA sequence: TGCGCCAGCAGGTTGGCGGGAGGGCCCTCCTACGAGCAGTACTTC. It codes for CASRLAGGPSYEQYF.

The rearrangement joins TRBV7-2 to TRBJ2-7; D uncertain. V was pared by 5 bases and J by 0 bases, with 8 bases between. The CDR3 has 13 amino acids. Germline CDR1 SGHTA, CDR2 FQGNSA. CDR3 loop: CASSPGPSYEQYF. The CDR3, as DNA: TGTGCCAGCAGCCCCGGACCCTCCTACGAGCAGTACTTC.

The V and J genes are TRBV27 and TRBJ2-6; the match to TRBD1 covers 7 bases. The CDR3 is 20 residues long. V was pared by 6 bases and J by 0 bases, with 17 bases of the junction left unmatched. The germline gives CDR1 MNHEY, CDR2 SMNVEV (reference sequence). The CDR3 DNA reads TGTGCCAGCAGACTTTCGACAGGGTGGTCCTTTATCTCTGGGGCCAACGTCCTGACTTTC. Translating it yields CASRLSTGWSFISGANVLTF.

V usage is TRBV14 and J usage is TRBJ2-7; D possibly corresponds to TRBD2 (5 bases). Germline loops: CDR1 SGHDN, CDR2 FVKESK. This CDR3 comprises 13 residues. Trimming removed 1 base at V and 7 bases at J, with 11 bases between. CDR3 sequence (DNA): TGTGCCAGCAGCCAAGTGTCAGCGGTGGAGCAGTACTTC. It yields the protein CASSQVSAVEQYF. The variable domain in full, completed from reference TRBV14 and TRBJ2-7, reads EAGVTQFPSHSVIEKGQTVTLRCDPISGHDNLYWYRRVMGKEIKFLLHFVKESKQDESGMPNNRFLAERTGGTYSTLKVQPAELEDSGVYFCASSQVSAVEQYFGPGTRLTVT.

The rearrangement joins TRBV13 to TRBJ1-3; no firm D call. This CDR3 comprises 15 residues. CDR1 and CDR2 from the germline V gene are PRHDT and FYEKMQ (reference sequence). V was shortened by 6 bases and J by 4 bases, with 16 bases between the two germline ends. CDR3 sequence (DNA): TGTGCCAGCAGTTCTGGACTTAGGAACGGAAACACCATATATTTT. Its translation: CASSSGLRNGNTIYF.

This clone was detected a few times. This sequence joins TRBV15 and TRBJ2-6, with 9 bases lining up with TRBD1. The trim removed 10 bases at V and 3 bases at J, leaving 7 bases unmatched. CDR1 and CDR2 from the germline V gene are LNHNV and YYDKDF (reference sequence). The CDR3 is made up of 15 amino acids. CDR3 residues: CASGQGKIGANVLTF. The CDR3 bases are TGTGCCAGCGGACAGGGGAAAATTGGGGCCAACGTCCTGACTTTC.

This clone was picked up a small number of times. The genes are TRBV6-4 and TRBJ2-2; weak D call: TRBD2 (6 bases). Germline CDR1 reads MRHNA; CDR2 reads SNTAGT. This CDR3 is 13 amino acids long. Trimming cost V 3 bases and J 4 bases, with 6 bases left between them. CDR3: CASSEAGTGELFF. The DNA of the CDR3 is TGTGCCAGCAGTGAAGCGGGCACCGGGGAGCTGTTTTTT.

This chain joins TRBV7-2 and TRBJ2-7, with D hard to call. This CDR3 comprises 15 residues. V lost 7 bases to trimming and J lost 7 bases, with 23 bases between them. The V gene's germline CDR1 is SGHTA and CDR2 FQGNSA. CDR3 coding DNA: TGTGCCAGCATCCCCCAAAGGGCCGCCTCTGGGGAGCAGTACTTC. Translating gives CASIPQRAASGEQYF.

The genes are TRBV20-1 and TRBJ2-5, with a possible D match to TRBD2 (5 bases). The CDR3 loop spans 11 amino acids. The V gene lost 3 bases and the J gene lost 6 bases, with 8 bases spanning the gap. Germline V gene lookup returns CDR1 DFQATT and CDR2 SNEGSKA (reference sequence). The CDR3: CSAREEKTQYF. CDR3 sequence (DNA): TGCAGTGCTAGGGAGGAGAAGACCCAGTACTTC.

The chain has TRBV5-4 and TRBJ2-5, with 9 bases that match TRBD2. Losses at the gene ends were 2 bases for V and 3 bases for J; bases not matched to a gene: 5. Germline V gene data show CDR1 as SGHNT and CDR2 as YYREEE (reference sequence). The CDR3 contains 15 residues. The CDR3: CASSFGPSGKETQYF. CDR3 DNA: TGTGCCAGCAGCTTCGGTCCTAGCGGGAAAGAGACCCAGTACTTC. Looking up the rest from reference TRBV5-4 and TRBJ2-5 gives the full variable domain: ETGVTQSPTHLIKTRGQQVTLRCSSQSGHNTVSWYQQALGQGPQFIFQYYREEENGRGNFPPRFSGLQFPNYSSELNVNALELDDSALYLCASSFGPSGKETQYFGPGTRLLVL.

The chain carries TRBV27 and TRBJ2-1; TRBD2 matches 14 bases. CDR1 is MNHEY, CDR2 SMNVEV, per germline (reference sequence). The CDR3 totals 15 residues. V trimming: 4 bases; J trimming: 6 bases; junction bases outside the gene matches: 2. The CDR3 DNA follows: TGTGCCAGCAGTTCCGGGACTAGCGGGAGCAATGAGCAGTTCTTC. It is translated as CASSSGTSGSNEQFF.

V is TRBV15 and J is TRBJ1-4; no firm D call. The CDR3 extends over 14 amino acids. V was cut by 3 bases and J by 6 bases, with 11 bases left in between. CDR1 and CDR2 (germline): LNHNV, YYDKDF (reference sequence). The CDR3 protein is CATSRNVQYEKLFF. CDR3 DNA: TGTGCCACCAGCAGGAATGTTCAGTATGAAAAACTGTTTTTT. Together with reference TRBV15 and TRBJ1-4, the CDR3 gives the full variable domain: DAMVIQNPRYQVTQFGKPVTLSCSQTLNHNVMYWYQQKSSQAPKLLFHYYDKDFNNEADTPDNFQSRRPNTSFCFLDIRSPGLGDTAMYLCATSRNVQYEKLFFGSGTQLSVL.

The rearrangement links TRBV6-1 to TRBJ1-2; maybe TRBD1 (5 bases). The V and J ends lost 6 bases and 1 base respectively, with 15 bases between them. CDR3 size: 15 residues. Looked up from germline, CDR1 is MNHNS and CDR2 is SASEGT. CDR3 DNA sequence: TGTGCCAGCAGCGCTAGGGACGGAAATAACTATGGCTACACCTTC. Encoded protein: CASSARDGNNYGYTF.

The V and J genes are TRBV19 and TRBJ2-5; D assignment may be TRBD1 or TRBD2 (5 bases each). With the DNA end fitting TRBJ2-7 better, the J assignment may be wrong. CDR3 length: 15 residues. Germline V CDR1 and CDR2: LNHDA, SQIVND (reference sequence). The CDR3, as DNA: TGTGCCAGTAGTATAACCGGGACGACCTATTACGAGCAGTACTTC. Amino acid sequence: CASSITGTTYYEQYF.